This is a list of T cell receptor beta chains from one sample in a study of cytomegalovirus exposure and HLA in healthy donors. The assay was immunoSEQ multiplex PCR, and TCRdb's table has in-frame clones only and misses some. The table lists 130,000 or so clones, around four fifths of them singletons. The sample consisted of PBMCs. The receptors stem from a man aged 25-45 years in good health and CMV-seronegative. Each CDR3 is given with its conserved first and last residue. Each record gives: D gene, clone size, J gene, V gene, CDR3 protein, CDR3 DNA. A D gene is named only where the DNA matches it firmly. A clone size is listed for some rows: how often the clone was seen (once, few, many), or a class if it is expanded.

>NA|NA|TRBJ2-3|TRBV4-3
CASSQEGRRSITDTQYF
TGCGCCAGCAGCCAAGAGGGCAGACGCTCTATCACAGATACGCAGTATTTT
>NA|NA|TRBJ2-2|TRBV6-5
CASSWRSGELFF
TGTGCCAGCAGTTGGCGGAGCGGGGAGCTGTTTTTT
>NA|NA|TRBJ2-5|TRBV27
CASSLLSGAPETQYF
TGTGCCAGCAGTTTACTTTCAGGGGCCCCTGAGACCCAGTACTTC
>TRBD2|NA|TRBJ2-2|TRBV4-2
CASSPQWGLAQTGELFF
TGTGCCAGCAGCCCTCAATGGGGACTAGCGCAGACCGGGGAGCTGTTTTTT
>NA|NA|TRBJ1-1|TRBV7-2
CASSLGAMAGTEAFF
TGTGCCAGCAGCTTAGGGGCAATGGCGGGCACTGAAGCTTTCTTT
>TRBD2|many|TRBJ2-7|TRBV5-4
CASSLGGGTNDEQYF
TGTGCCAGCAGCTTGGGCGGGGGGACGAACGACGAGCAGTACTTC
>NA|NA|TRBJ2-3|TRBV9
CASSGRLAGADTQYF
TGTGCCAGCAGCGGCCGACTAGCAGGGGCAGATACGCAGTATTTT
>TRBD1|NA|TRBJ2-7|TRBV4-2
CASSQGDREKQYF
TGTGCCAGCAGCCAGGGGGACAGGGAGAAGCAGTACTTC
>NA|NA|TRBJ2-7|TRBV28
CASSYSNFEGPTYEQYF
TGTGCCAGCAGTTATTCCAATTTCGAGGGCCCCACCTACGAGCAGTACTTC
>TRBD2|few|TRBJ2-3|TRBV4-1
CASSQELASGVTQYF
TGCGCCAGCAGCCAGGAGCTAGCTAGCGGGGTCACGCAGTATTTT
>NA|few|TRBJ2-1|TRBV11-3
CAKRLPGSSYNEQFF
TGTGCCAAACGACTTCCCGGGAGCTCCTACAATGAGCAGTTCTTC
>TRBD1|NA|TRBJ1-1|TRBV2
CASGSFPGQGSTEAFF
TGTGCCAGCGGATCCTTCCCGGGACAGGGGAGCACTGAAGCTTTCTTT
>NA|NA|TRBJ1-5|TRBV6-6
CASSSSGVNQPQHF
TGTGCCAGCAGTTCATCGGGTGTCAATCAGCCCCAGCATTTT
>TRBD1|few|TRBJ1-4|TRBV15
CATSVDRDFEKLFF
TGTGCCACCAGCGTGGACAGGGATTTTGAAAAACTGTTTTTT
>NA|NA|TRBJ2-2|TRBV10-1
CASSETGFGGELFF
TGCGCCAGCAGTGAGACAGGGTTCGGCGGGGAGCTGTTTTTT